Presented here are 28 T cell receptor beta chains from one specimen sequenced in a study of cytomegalovirus exposure and HLA in healthy donors. Primers: 60 Vbeta forward and 13 Jbeta reverse. This table comes from immunoSEQ multiplex PCR, and its TCRdb copy is limited to in-frame clones, with some not included. The sample lists 150,000 to 200,000 clones, 81% occurring once. The source material was PBMCs. All receptors come from a woman in her twenties or thirties in good health and CMV-seronegative.

This clone showed up just once. V and J are TRBV18 and TRBJ1-2; 7 bases are shared with TRBD1. Germline values: CDR1 KGHSH, CDR2 LQKENI. This CDR3 has 15 residues. After removal of 6 bases from V and 7 bases from J, the junction contained 14 bases not matched to a gene. CDR3 sequence reads: CASSSTDRVGSGYTF. The DNA of the CDR3 is TGTGCCAGCTCGTCTACAGACAGGGTGGGGAGTGGCTACACCTTC. Supplemented by reference TRBV18 and TRBJ1-2, the full variable domain reads NAGVMQNPRHLVRRRGQEARLRCSPMKGHSHVYWYRQLPEEGLKFMVYLQKENIIDESGMPKERFSAEFPKEGPSILRIQQVVRGDSAAYFCASSSTDRVGSGYTFGSGTRLTVV.

The chain employs TRBV18 and TRBJ2-1; D unclear. Germline V gene sequence: CDR1 KGHSH, CDR2 LQKENI. CDR3 length: 14 amino acids. V gave up 3 bases and J gave up 10 bases, with 16 bases separating them. CDR3 protein: CASSPGGRRGEQFF. CDR3 DNA: TGTGCCAGCTCACCTGGTGGTCGGAGAGGCGAGCAGTTCTTC.

CDR3 DNA: TGTGCCAGCAGTCCGCGTACAGGGTATGGCTACACCTTC. Its translation: CASSPRTGYGYTF. J is TRBJ1-2 and V is TRBV7-6; perhaps TRBD1 as D (6 bases). Trimming removed 6 bases from V and 5 bases from J, with 13 bases in between. From germline, CDR1 is SGHVS and CDR2 FNYEAQ. CDR3 size: 13 residues.

The chain links TRBV29-1 to TRBJ1-1; 9 nucleotides line up with TRBD1. The germline CDR1 and CDR2 sequences are SQVTM and ANQGSEA. This CDR3 region has 14 residues. V was clipped by 1 base and J by 5 bases; unmatched bases: 5. CDR3 loop: CSVEVQGARTEAFF. The CDR3 nucleotides are TGCAGCGTTGAAGTACAGGGGGCGCGGACTGAAGCTTTCTTT.

V is TRBV4-3 and J is TRBJ2-1; a possible D gene is TRBD2 (6 bases). Germline assignment: CDR1 LGHNA and CDR2 YSLEER. The CDR3 runs to 15 residues. The V end lost 1 base, the J end lost 5 bases, and 12 bases lay between the germline ends. The CDR3 DNA sequence: TGCGCCAGCAGCCAAGGTATTTTAGCGGACAATGAGCAGTTCTTC. Translated: CASSQGILADNEQFF.

This clone came up once. The rearrangement links TRBV6-5 to TRBJ1-2, with 11 bases lining up with TRBD1. Germline CDR1 MNHEY, CDR2 SVGAGI. Trimming took 1 base from V and 6 from J; bases not matched to a gene: 4. The CDR3 contains 15 residues. The CDR3 sequence is CASSYLGQGGDGYTF. The CDR3 DNA sequence: TGTGCCAGCAGTTACTTGGGACAGGGGGGGGATGGCTACACCTTC.

J is TRBJ2-3 and V is TRBV7-3, with TRBD1 identical over 7 bases. Germline values: CDR1 SGHTA, CDR2 FQGTGA. V lost 6 bases, J lost 2 bases, and 8 bases stayed unmatched. The CDR3 contains 15 residues. DNA of the CDR3: TGTGCCAGCAGACCGACAGGGTATAACACAGATACGCAGTATTTT. It yields the protein CASRPTGYNTDTQYF. Full variable domain (missing parts from reference TRBV7-3 and TRBJ2-3): GAGVSQTPSNKVTEKGKYVELRCDPISGHTALYWYRQSLGQGPEFLIYFQGTGAADDSGLPNDRFFAVRPEGSVSTLKIQRTERGDSAVYLCASRPTGYNTDTQYFGPGTRLTVL.

This clone has just a few counts. The gene calls are TRBV6-1 and TRBJ1-1, with D possibly matching TRBD1 (6 bases). The CDR3 is made up of 14 amino acids. V lost 2 bases and J 4 bases, leaving 11 bases between the germline ends. Germline V gene lookup returns CDR1 MNHNS and CDR2 SASEGT. CDR3 DNA sequence: TGTGCCAGCAGTGAAATAGGCAGGGGCACTGAAGCTTTCTTT. This translates into CASSEIGRGTEAFF.

CDR3 bases: TGCAGCGTTGCCCTAGGGGCGTGGGAGCAGTACTTC. Translating it yields CSVALGAWEQYF. The gene calls are TRBV29-1 and TRBJ2-7, with D possibly being TRBD1 (5 bases). The CDR3 contains 12 residues. Germline V CDR1 and CDR2: SQVTM, ANQGSEA. V was cut by 4 bases and J by 7 bases, with 14 bases left in between.

The V gene is TRBV9, the J gene TRBJ2-1; TRBD1 agrees at 7 bases. There are 18 residues in the CDR3. Germline V gene data show CDR1 as SGDLS and CDR2 as YYNGEE. V was pared by 3 bases and J by 2 bases, with 14 bases of the junction left unmatched. The CDR3 DNA is TGTGCCAGCAGCGGTTACTCCCGTGACAGGGAAACCTACAATGAGCAGTTCTTC. This sequence encodes CASSGYSRDRETYNEQFF.

V usage is TRBV30 and J usage is TRBJ2-3; 8 bases line up with TRBD2. Germline V CDR1 and CDR2: GTSNPN, SVGIG (reference sequence). V shed 0 bases, J shed 0 bases, and the junction held 5 bases outside the gene matches. CDR3 size: 16 residues. Written as DNA, the CDR3 is TGTGCCTGGAGTGTAGGTACTAGCGGAAGCACAGATACGCAGTATTTT. Translated, it gives CAWSVGTSGSTDTQYF.

The chain uses TRBV28 and TRBJ2-6, with D unclear. CDR1 MDHEN and CDR2 SYDVKM come from the germline V gene. Deletions cut 6 bases from V and 0 bases from J, with 18 bases between. This CDR3 has 18 amino acids. This CDR3 reads CASSTLRVPLSGANVLTF. The CDR3 DNA is TGTGCCAGCAGCACCCTGAGAGTCCCCCTCTCTGGGGCCAACGTCCTGACTTTC.

This clone was counted a few times. The rearrangement uses TRBV5-4 and TRBJ2-7; TRBD1 matches 7 bases. The ends lost 4 bases at V and 0 bases at J; junction bases unmatched: 7. The CDR3 is 15 residues long. Germline-derived CDR1 and CDR2 are SGHNT and YYREEE (reference sequence). The CDR3 DNA sequence: TGTGCCAGCAGCCCAACCGGGACAGCCTCCTACGAGCAGTACTTC. Its protein is CASSPTGTASYEQYF. Full variable domain (outside the CDR3, taken from reference TRBV5-4 and TRBJ2-7): ETGVTQSPTHLIKTRGQQVTLRCSSQSGHNTVSWYQQALGQGPQFIFQYYREEENGRGNFPPRFSGLQFPNYSSELNVNALELDDSALYLCASSPTGTASYEQYFGPGTRLTVT.

The chain joins TRBV5-4 to TRBJ2-2; 9 nucleotides align to TRBD2. The CDR3 covers 16 residues. Looked up from germline, CDR1 is SGHNT and CDR2 is YYREEE (reference sequence). Losses at the gene ends were 5 bases for V and 6 bases for J; bases not matched to a gene: 11. In DNA form, the CDR3 reads TGTGCCAGCAGGGAAAATAGCGGGAGTTCCCCCGGGGAGCTGTTTTTT. It specifies CASRENSGSSPGELFF.

The chain recombines TRBV19 with TRBJ1-5; 9 bases match TRBD1. J gave up 0 bases and V 4 bases, and 4 bases lay outside the gene matches. The CDR3 extends over 16 amino acids. CDR1 and CDR2 from the germline V gene are LNHDA and SQIVND (reference sequence). The DNA of the CDR3 is TGTGCCAGTAGTACGGGACAGGGTGATAGCAATCAGCCCCAGCATTTT. This gives the protein CASSTGQGDSNQPQHF.

This rearrangement joins TRBV6-5 to TRBJ1-2, with 7 bases matching TRBD1. The ends lost 2 bases at V and 4 bases at J; junction bases unmatched: 7. Germline V gene data show CDR1 as MNHEY and CDR2 as SVGAGI. CDR3 size: 15 residues. The CDR3 region is CASSYTSGQLYGYTF. The CDR3, as DNA: TGTGCCAGCAGTTACACATCGGGACAGCTCTATGGCTACACCTTC.

This chain connects TRBV2 to TRBJ2-2, with 7 positions matching TRBD1. The CDR3 runs 15 residues. V lost 6 bases to trimming and J lost 0 bases; unmatched junction nucleotides: 4. Germline-derived CDR1 and CDR2 are SNHLY and FYNNEI. In DNA, the CDR3 is TGTGCCAGCAGGGCCACAGGGGCGAACACCGGGGAGCTGTTTTTT. Translation gives CASRATGANTGELFF.

This chain links TRBV11-2 with TRBJ1-2; weak D call: TRBD1 (6 bases). This CDR3 has 16 amino acids. V lost 2 bases and J lost 6, with 19 bases in between. Germline CDR1 reads SGHAT; CDR2 reads FQNNGV. The CDR3 region has the DNA TGTGCCAGCAGCTTAATCCGCCGGCAGGGGTTTAATGGCTACACCTTC. Its protein is CASSLIRRQGFNGYTF.

A few counts support this clone. The rearrangement joins TRBV27 to TRBJ2-3, with 8 bases matching TRBD1. V shed 10 bases and J 0 bases; nucleotides not matched to a gene: 15. CDR3 length: 17 amino acids. Germline loops: CDR1 MNHEY, CDR2 SMNVEV (reference sequence). CDR3 sequence reads: CATVDRGIVPSTDTQYF. CDR3 nucleotides: TGTGCCACCGTCGACAGGGGAATTGTCCCTAGCACAGATACGCAGTATTTT.

This clone was seen a handful of times. A read error may produce the germline difference seen at one junction end. The chain couples TRBV6-1 to TRBJ1-1; 8 nucleotides agree with TRBD1. Germline CDR1 and CDR2: MNHNS and SASEGT. The CDR3 sequence is 13 residues long. CDR3: CASSQGANSEAFF. DNA for the CDR3: TGTGCCAGCAGCCAGGGGGCAAACAGTGAAGCTTTCTTT.

V is TRBV5-8 and J is TRBJ1-2, with TRBD1 matching 8 bases. V was pared by 2 bases and J by 5 bases, with 2 bases of the junction left unmatched. CDR1 SGHTS and CDR2 YDEGEE come from the germline V gene. This CDR3 comprises 13 residues. The CDR3 region is CASSFGQGYGYTF. CDR3 DNA: TGTGCCAGCAGCTTCGGACAGGGATATGGCTACACCTTC.

This clone was found a few times. The V call is TRBV2, the J call TRBJ1-1, with unresolved D. V was trimmed by 3 bases and J by 5 bases, leaving 7 bases between them. The germline V gene has CDR1 SNHLY and CDR2 FYNNEI. This CDR3 is built from 12 residues. The CDR3 region is CASSDSGTEAFF. The DNA for the CDR3 is TGTGCCAGCAGTGACTCGGGTACTGAAGCTTTCTTT.

To note about this clone: Additional DNA sequences in this sample encode the identical CDR3. J is TRBJ2-1 and V is TRBV30, with D possibly matching TRBD2 (6 bases). CDR3 length: 14 amino acids. With 7 bases removed from V and 4 bases from J, the gap between germline ends came to 17 bases. From germline, CDR1 is GTSNPN and CDR2 SVGIG (reference sequence). In DNA form, the CDR3 reads TGTGCCTCTGGTTCGGGAGTTCCATACAATGAGCAGTTCTTC. As protein: CASGSGVPYNEQFF.

This clone was seen a single time. The rearrangement uses TRBV4-2 and TRBJ2-7; D remains ambiguous. CDR1 is LGHNA, CDR2 YNFKEQ, per germline. The CDR3 has 14 amino acids. V lost 0 bases and J lost 5, with 11 bases in between. CDR3: CASSQETASHEQYF. The CDR3 DNA follows: TGTGCCAGCAGCCAAGAAACTGCGTCCCACGAGCAGTACTTC.

This clone was found once. V gene TRBV10-3 combines with J gene TRBJ2-7; 7 nucleotides match TRBD1. The CDR3 is made up of 13 amino acids. CDR1 and CDR2 (germline): ENHRY, SYGVKD. V shed 0 bases, J shed 13 bases, and the junction held 9 bases outside the gene matches. The DNA for the CDR3 is TGTGCCATCAGTGAGTCGTCACAGGGGCCGCGTTACTTC. Translated: CAISESSQGPRYF.

The chain combines TRBV4-1 with TRBJ2-5; 10 positions agree with TRBD2. The CDR3 covers 18 residues. The J segment lost 2 bases and the V segment lost 1 base, leaving 10 bases of the junction unmatched. From germline, CDR1 is MGHRA and CDR2 YSYEKL. The CDR3 loop is CASSQGAVLAGAQETQYF. The CDR3 DNA follows: TGCGCCAGCAGCCAAGGGGCTGTCCTAGCGGGAGCGCAAGAGACCCAGTACTTC.

V and J are TRBV4-2 and TRBJ2-7; 8 positions match TRBD2. CDR1 LGHNA and CDR2 YNFKEQ come from the germline V gene. CDR3 length: 16 amino acids. The junction had 9 bases not matched to a gene; V was cut back by 1 base and J by 4 bases. The CDR3 sequence is CASSQVGTSGEYEQYF. For the CDR3, the DNA is TGTGCCAGCAGCCAAGTGGGCACTAGCGGAGAATACGAGCAGTACTTC.

Concerning this clone: Other nucleotide sequences from this sample produce the same CDR3. The V gene is TRBV5-4, the J gene TRBJ2-1; 9 bases align to TRBD2. This CDR3 has 16 amino acids. J gave up 2 bases and V 1 base, and 4 bases lay outside the gene matches. Looked up from germline, CDR1 is SGHNT and CDR2 is YYREEE (reference sequence). Written as DNA, the CDR3 is TGTGCCAGCAGCTTGATGGCTAGCGGGGCCTACAATGAGCAGTTCTTC. Protein sequence: CASSLMASGAYNEQFF. The full variable domain, in which reference TRBV5-4 and TRBJ2-1 provide the parts outside the CDR3, is ETGVTQSPTHLIKTRGQQVTLRCSSQSGHNTVSWYQQALGQGPQFIFQYYREEENGRGNFPPRFSGLQFPNYSSELNVNALELDDSALYLCASSLMASGAYNEQFFGPGTRLTVL.